This TCR beta chain was profiled in a study of T cells after somatic rescue of genetic block. Sequenced by immunoSEQ multiplex PCR; TCRdb stores in-frame clones only, minus some. The sample includes approximately 65,000 clones, 85% to 95% of them seen just once. The CDR3 runs to 14 residues. Germline V CDR1 and CDR2: MRHNA, SNTAGT. After removal of 8 bases from V and 0 bases from J, the junction contained 5 bases not matched to a gene. The rearrangement joins TRBV6-4 to TRBJ2-3; the match to TRBD2 covers 7 bases. This clonotype originated in a man in his forties. Sequenced input: peripheral blood mononuclear cells (PBMCs). The CDR3 DNA reads TGTGCCAGCTCACCGGGACTAAGCACAGATACGCAGTATTTT. It translates to CASSPGLSTDTQYF.